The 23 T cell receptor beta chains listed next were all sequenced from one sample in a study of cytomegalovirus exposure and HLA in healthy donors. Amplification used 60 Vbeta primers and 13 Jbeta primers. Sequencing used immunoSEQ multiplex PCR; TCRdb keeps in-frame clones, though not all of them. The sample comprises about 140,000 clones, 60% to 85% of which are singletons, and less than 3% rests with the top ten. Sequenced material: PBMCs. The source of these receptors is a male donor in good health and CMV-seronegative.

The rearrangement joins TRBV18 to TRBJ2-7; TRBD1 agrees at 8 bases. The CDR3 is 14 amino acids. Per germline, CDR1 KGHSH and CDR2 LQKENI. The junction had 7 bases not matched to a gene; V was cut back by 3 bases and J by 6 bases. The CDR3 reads CASSPPDRAAEQYF. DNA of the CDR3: TGTGCCAGCTCACCTCCGGACAGGGCCGCCGAGCAGTACTTC.

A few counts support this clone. In DNA, the CDR3 is TGTGCCACCAGCAGAGGATCGGACAGGGATAATCAGCCCCAGCATTTT. It yields the protein CATSRGSDRDNQPQHF. This chain joins TRBV15 and TRBJ1-5; 8 nucleotides line up with TRBD1. The CDR3 sequence is 16 residues long. V shed 1 base, J shed 4 bases, and the junction held 6 bases outside the gene matches. Germline CDR1 and CDR2: LNHNV and YYDKDF (reference sequence).

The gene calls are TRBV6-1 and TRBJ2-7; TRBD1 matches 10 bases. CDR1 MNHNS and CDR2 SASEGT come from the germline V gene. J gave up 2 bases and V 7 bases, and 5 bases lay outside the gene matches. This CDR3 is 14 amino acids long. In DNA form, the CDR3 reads TGTGCCAGCACTAGACAGGGGGCGGCCTACGAGCAGTACTTC. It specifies CASTRQGAAYEQYF.

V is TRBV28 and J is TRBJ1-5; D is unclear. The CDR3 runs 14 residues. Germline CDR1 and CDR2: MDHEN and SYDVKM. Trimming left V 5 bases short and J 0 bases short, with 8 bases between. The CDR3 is CASSPYSSNQPQHF. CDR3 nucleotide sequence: TGTGCCAGCAGTCCCTACAGTAGCAATCAGCCCCAGCATTTT.

CDR3: CAISAEDRGSADEQYF. CDR3 sequence (DNA): TGTGCCATCAGTGCCGAGGACAGGGGTAGCGCGGACGAGCAGTACTTC. The rearrangement joins TRBV10-3 to TRBJ2-7; 9 bases align to TRBD1. The CDR3 extends over 16 amino acids. CDR1 is ENHRY, CDR2 SYGVKD, per germline. J lost 5 bases, V lost 4 bases, and 12 bases had no gene match.

DNA of the CDR3: TGTGCCAGCAGCTACCGACAGAGCACAGATACGCAGTATTTT. Its protein is CASSYRQSTDTQYF. The chain is built from TRBV11-1 and TRBJ2-3; the D gene is possibly TRBD1 (5 bases). Trimming shortened V by 4 bases and J by 0 bases, and 8 bases separated the two germline ends. The CDR3 has 14 amino acids. CDR1 and CDR2 (germline): SGHAT, FQDESV (reference sequence).

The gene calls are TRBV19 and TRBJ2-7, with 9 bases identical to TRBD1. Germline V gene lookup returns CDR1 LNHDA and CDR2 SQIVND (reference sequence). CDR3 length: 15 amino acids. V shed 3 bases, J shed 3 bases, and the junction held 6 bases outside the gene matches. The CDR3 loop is CASSILTGGNYEQYF. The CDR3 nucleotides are TGTGCCAGTAGTATCTTGACAGGGGGTAACTACGAGCAGTACTTC. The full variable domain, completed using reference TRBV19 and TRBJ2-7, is DGGITQSPKYLFRKEGQNVTLSCEQNLNHDAMYWYRQDPGQGLRLIYYSQIVNDFQKGDIAEGYSVSREKKESFPLTVTSAQKNPTAFYLCASSILTGGNYEQYFGPGTRLTVT.

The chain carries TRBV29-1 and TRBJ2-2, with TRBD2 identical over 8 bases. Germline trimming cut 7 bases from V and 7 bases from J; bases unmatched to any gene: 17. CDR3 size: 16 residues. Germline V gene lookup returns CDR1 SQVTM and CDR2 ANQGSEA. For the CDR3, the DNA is TGCAGCGCCCTCCTAGCCGGGAGGGGGTCGAGCGGGGAGCTGTTTTTT. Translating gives CSALLAGRGSSGELFF.

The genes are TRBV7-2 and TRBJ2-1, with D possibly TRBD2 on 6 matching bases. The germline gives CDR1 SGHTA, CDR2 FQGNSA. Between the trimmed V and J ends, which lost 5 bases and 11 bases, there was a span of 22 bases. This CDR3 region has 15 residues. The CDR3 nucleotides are TGTGCCAGCAGCACCGGGACTCCTTACGATCGCCAGCAGTTCTTC. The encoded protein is CASSTGTPYDRQQFF.

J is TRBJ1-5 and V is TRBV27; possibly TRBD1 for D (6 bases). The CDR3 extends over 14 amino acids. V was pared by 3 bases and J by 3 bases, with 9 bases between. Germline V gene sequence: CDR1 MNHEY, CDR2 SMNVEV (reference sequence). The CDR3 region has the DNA TGTGCCAGCAGTTTCCAGGGGTTCAATCAGCCCCAGCATTTT. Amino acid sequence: CASSFQGFNQPQHF.

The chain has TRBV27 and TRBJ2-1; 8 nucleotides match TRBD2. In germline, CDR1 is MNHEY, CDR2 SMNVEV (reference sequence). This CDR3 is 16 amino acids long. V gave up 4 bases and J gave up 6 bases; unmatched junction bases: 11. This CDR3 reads CASSSWERGYSNEQFF. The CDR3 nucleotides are TGTGCCAGCAGTTCGTGGGAGCGGGGGTACAGCAATGAGCAGTTCTTC.

The CDR3 sequence is CASSPALTTSSSYGYTF. CDR3 DNA: TGCGCCAGCAGCCCCGCCCTAACGACAAGTTCCAGCTATGGCTACACCTTC. The gene calls are TRBV5-1 and TRBJ1-2; D is uncertain. CDR1 and CDR2 (germline): SGHRS, YFSETQ. Trimming cost V 4 bases and J 4 bases, with 23 bases left between them. The CDR3 is 17 amino acids. The entire variable domain, with the rest obtained from reference TRBV5-1 and TRBJ1-2, is as follows: KAGVTQTPRYLIKTRGQQVTLSCSPISGHRSVSWYQQTPGQGLQFLFEYFSETQRNKGNFPGRFSGRQFSNSRSEMNVSTLELGDSALYLCASSPALTTSSSYGYTFGSGTRLTVV.

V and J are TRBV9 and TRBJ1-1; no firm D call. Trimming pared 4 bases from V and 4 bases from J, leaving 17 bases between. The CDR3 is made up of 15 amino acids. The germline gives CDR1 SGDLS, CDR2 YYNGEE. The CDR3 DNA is TGTGCCAGCAGCCCACGAAACTGGGAGTTCACTGAAGCTTTCTTT. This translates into CASSPRNWEFTEAFF.

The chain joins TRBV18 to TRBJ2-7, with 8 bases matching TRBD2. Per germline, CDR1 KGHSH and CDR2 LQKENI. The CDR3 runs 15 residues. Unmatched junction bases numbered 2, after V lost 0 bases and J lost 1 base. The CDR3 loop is CASSPPGTRSYEQYF. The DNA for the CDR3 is TGTGCCAGCTCACCACCTGGGACTAGGTCCTACGAGCAGTACTTC.

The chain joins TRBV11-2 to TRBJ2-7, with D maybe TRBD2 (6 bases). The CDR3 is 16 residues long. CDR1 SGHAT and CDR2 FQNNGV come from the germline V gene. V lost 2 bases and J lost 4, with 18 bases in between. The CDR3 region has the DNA TGTGCCAGCAGCTTATTATCCGGGGGAGCGCATTACGAGCAGTACTTC. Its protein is CASSLLSGGAHYEQYF.

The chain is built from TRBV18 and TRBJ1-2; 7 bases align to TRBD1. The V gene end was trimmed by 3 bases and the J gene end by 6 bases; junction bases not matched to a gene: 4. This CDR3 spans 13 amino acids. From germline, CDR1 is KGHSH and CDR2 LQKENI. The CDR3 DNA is TGTGCCAGCTCACCCTCGACAGGGAATGGCTACACCTTC. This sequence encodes CASSPSTGNGYTF. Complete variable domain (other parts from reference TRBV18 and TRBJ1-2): NAGVMQNPRHLVRRRGQEARLRCSPMKGHSHVYWYRQLPEEGLKFMVYLQKENIIDESGMPKERFSAEFPKEGPSILRIQQVVRGDSAAYFCASSPSTGNGYTFGSGTRLTVV.

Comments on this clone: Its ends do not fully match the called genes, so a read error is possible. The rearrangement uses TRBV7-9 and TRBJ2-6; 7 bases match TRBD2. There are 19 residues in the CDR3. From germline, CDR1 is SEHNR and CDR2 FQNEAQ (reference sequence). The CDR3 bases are TGTTCCAGCAGCTCAAAAGTTGGGACTACCGTCTCTGGGGCCAACGTCCTGACTTTC. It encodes CSSSSKVGTTVSGANVLTF.

The CDR3 reads CASSPWTGPGTEAFF. CDR3 sequence (DNA): TGTGCCAGCAGCCCATGGACAGGGCCCGGGACTGAAGCTTTCTTT. This chain connects TRBV5-5 to TRBJ1-1; 8 bases line up with TRBD1. This CDR3 has 15 amino acids. Trimming at V came to 4 bases and at J to 5 bases, leaving 10 bases not matched to a gene. The germline V gene encodes CDR1 SGHKS and CDR2 YYEKEE (reference sequence).

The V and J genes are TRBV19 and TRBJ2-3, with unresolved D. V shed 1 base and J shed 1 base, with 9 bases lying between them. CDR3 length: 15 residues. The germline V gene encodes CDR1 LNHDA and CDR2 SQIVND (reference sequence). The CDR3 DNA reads TGTGCCAGTAGTATAGCGGCACGGGGCACAGATACGCAGTATTTT. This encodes CASSIAARGTDTQYF. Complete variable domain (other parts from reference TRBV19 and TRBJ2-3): DGGITQSPKYLFRKEGQNVTLSCEQNLNHDAMYWYRQDPGQGLRLIYYSQIVNDFQKGDIAEGYSVSREKKESFPLTVTSAQKNPTAFYLCASSIAARGTDTQYFGPGTRLTVL.

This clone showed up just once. CDR3 nucleotide sequence: TGTGCCAGCAGCGCGGAGCAGGGGTCCAATGAGCAGTTCTTC. Encoded protein: CASSAEQGSNEQFF. The chain employs TRBV7-2 and TRBJ2-1; TRBD1 is a possible D gene (6 bases). There are 14 residues in the CDR3. V lost 5 bases, J lost 6 bases, and 14 bases lay in between. Germline V gives CDR1 SGHTA, CDR2 FQGNSA. The variable domain in full, with the rest retrieved from reference TRBV7-2 and TRBJ2-1, is GAGVSQSPSNKVTEKGKDVELRCDPISGHTALYWYRQSLGQGLEFLIYFQGNSAPDKSGLPSDRFSAERTGGSVSTLTIQRTQQEDSAVYLCASSAEQGSNEQFFGPGTRLTVL.

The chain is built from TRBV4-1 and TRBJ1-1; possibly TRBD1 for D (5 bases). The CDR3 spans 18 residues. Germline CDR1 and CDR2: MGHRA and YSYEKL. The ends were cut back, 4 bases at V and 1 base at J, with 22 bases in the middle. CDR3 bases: TGCGCCAGCAGCCTCGGGTGGGGCGGACACCCTACGAACACTGAAGCTTTCTTT. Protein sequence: CASSLGWGGHPTNTEAFF.

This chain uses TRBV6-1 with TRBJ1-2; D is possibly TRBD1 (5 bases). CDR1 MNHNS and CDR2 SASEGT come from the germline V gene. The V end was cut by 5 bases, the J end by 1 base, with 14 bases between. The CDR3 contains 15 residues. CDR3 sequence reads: CASSRGRQINYGYTF. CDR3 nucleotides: TGTGCCAGCAGTCGAGGTAGACAGATTAACTATGGCTACACCTTC.

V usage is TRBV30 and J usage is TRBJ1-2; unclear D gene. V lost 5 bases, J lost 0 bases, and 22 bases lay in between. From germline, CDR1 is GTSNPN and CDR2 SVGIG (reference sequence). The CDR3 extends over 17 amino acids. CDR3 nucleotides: TGTGCCTGGCGTCCACTGGGCCCCCCCGGGGCTAACTATGGCTACACCTTC. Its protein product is CAWRPLGPPGANYGYTF.